Sequencing of this T cell receptor beta chain was carried out in a study of Graves' ophthalmopathy and Graves' hyperthyroidism. Findings of the study overall: As the model predicted ophthalmopathy progression, it achieved a sensitivity of 70% to 71% and a specificity of approximately 72%.

This clonotype was detected ten times or more. The antigen is unknown. Aged 18 to 65, hyperthyroidism patients had new diagnoses of under 2 months' duration. Per germline, CDR1 SGHTA and CDR2 FQGNSA. CDR3 length equals 14 residues. Between the trimmed V and J ends, which lost 1 base and 3 bases, there was a span of 9 bases. Amplified TCR beta CDR3 regions were obtained using RNA transcripts as template. HTBI-primed RT-PCR formed the first round, and a multiplex PCR formed the second. TCRdb passed the multiplex PCR reads through MiXCR, listing each CDR3 protein once. This table holds 400,000 or so distinct CDR3 sequences, about 16% found once.

The sequence was collected from a young woman with stable Graves' hyperthyroidism. The sample was peripheral blood. J is TRBJ1-1 and V is TRBV7-2, with D unresolved. In nucleotides, the CDR3 is TGTGCCAGCAGCTTAGTAAGGCGCGACACTGAAGCTTTCTTT. This sequence encodes CASSLVRRDTEAFF.